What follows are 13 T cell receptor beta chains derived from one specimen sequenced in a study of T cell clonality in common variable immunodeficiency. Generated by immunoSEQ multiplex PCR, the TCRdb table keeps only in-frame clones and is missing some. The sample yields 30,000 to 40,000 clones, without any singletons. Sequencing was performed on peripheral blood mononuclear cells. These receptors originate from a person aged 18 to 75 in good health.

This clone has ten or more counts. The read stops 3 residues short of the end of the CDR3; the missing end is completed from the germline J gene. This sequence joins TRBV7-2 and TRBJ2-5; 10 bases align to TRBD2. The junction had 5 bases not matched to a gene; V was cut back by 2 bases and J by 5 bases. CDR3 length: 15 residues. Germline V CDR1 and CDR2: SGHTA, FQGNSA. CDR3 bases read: TGTGCCAGCAGCTTACCTAGCGGGAGTTCGGAGACC. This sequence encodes CASSLPSGSSET. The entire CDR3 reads CASSLPSGSSETQYF.

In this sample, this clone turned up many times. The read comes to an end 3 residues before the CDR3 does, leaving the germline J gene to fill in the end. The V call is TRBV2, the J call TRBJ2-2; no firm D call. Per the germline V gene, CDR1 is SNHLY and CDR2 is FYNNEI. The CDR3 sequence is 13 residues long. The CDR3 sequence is CASSGPTRRKLFF. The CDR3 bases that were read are TGTGCCAGCAGTGGACCTACCCGGCGGAAG. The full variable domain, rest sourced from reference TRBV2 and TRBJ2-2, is EPEVTQTPSHQVTQMGQEVILRCVPISNHLYFYWYRQILGQKVEFLVSFYNNEISEKSEIFDDQFSVERPDGSNFTLKIRSTKLEDSAMYFCASSGPTRRKLFFGEGSRLTVL.

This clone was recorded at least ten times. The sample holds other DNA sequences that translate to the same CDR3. The covered CDR3 bases are TGTGCCAGCAGTCTCCGAGAGACC. It specifies CASSLRET. The CDR3 in full is CASSLRETQYF. The chain recombines TRBV12-3 or TRBV12-4 with TRBJ2-5; D ambiguous. Coverage ceases 3 residues before the CDR3 finishes, and the germline J gene fills in the end. This CDR3 has 11 residues. Trimming cost V 5 bases and J 4 bases, with 5 bases left between them.

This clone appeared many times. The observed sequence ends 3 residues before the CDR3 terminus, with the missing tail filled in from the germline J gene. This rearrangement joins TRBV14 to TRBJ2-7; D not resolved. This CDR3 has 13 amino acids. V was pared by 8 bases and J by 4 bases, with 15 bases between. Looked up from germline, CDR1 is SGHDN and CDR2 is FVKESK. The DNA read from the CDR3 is TGTGCCAGCGGCCTCGGGTACTCTTACGAG. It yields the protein CASGLGYSYE. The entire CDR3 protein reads CASGLGYSYEQYF.

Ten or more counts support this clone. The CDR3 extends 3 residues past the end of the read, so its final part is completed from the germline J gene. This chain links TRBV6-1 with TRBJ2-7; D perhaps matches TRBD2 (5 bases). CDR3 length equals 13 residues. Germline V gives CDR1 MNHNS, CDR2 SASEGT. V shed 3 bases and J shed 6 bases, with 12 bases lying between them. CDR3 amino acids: CASSDGGRGEQYF. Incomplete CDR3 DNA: TGTGCCAGCAGTGACGGAGGCCGGGGCGAG.

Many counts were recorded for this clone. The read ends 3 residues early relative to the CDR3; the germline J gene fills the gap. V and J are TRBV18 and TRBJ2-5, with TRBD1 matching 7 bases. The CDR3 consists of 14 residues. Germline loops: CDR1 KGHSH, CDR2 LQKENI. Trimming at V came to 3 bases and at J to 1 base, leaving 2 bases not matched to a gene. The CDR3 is CASSPGTVQETQYF. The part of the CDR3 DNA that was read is TGTGCCAGCTCACCCGGGACAGTCCAAGAGACC. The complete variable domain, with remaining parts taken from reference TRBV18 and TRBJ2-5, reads NAGVMQNPRHLVRRRGQEARLRCSPMKGHSHVYWYRQLPEEGLKFMVYLQKENIIDESGMPKERFSAEFPKEGPSILRIQQVVRGDSAAYFCASSPGTVQETQYFGPGTRLLVL.

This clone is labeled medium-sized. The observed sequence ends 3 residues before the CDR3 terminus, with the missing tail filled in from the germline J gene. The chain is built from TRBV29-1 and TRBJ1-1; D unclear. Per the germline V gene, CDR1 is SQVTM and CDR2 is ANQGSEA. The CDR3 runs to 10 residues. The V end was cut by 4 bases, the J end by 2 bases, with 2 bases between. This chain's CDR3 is CSVANTEAFF. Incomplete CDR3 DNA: TGCAGCGTTGCAAACACTGAA. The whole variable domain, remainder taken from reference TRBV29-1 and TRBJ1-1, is SAVISQKPSRDICQRGTSLTIQCQVDSQVTMMFWYRQQPGQSLTLIATANQGSEATYESGFVIDKFPISRPNLTFSTLTVSNMSPEDSSIYLCSVANTEAFFGQGTRLTVV.

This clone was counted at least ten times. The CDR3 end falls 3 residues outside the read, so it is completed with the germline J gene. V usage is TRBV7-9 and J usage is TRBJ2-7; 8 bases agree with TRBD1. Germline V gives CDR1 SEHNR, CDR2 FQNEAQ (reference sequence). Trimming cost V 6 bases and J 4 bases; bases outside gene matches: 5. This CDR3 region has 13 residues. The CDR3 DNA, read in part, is TGTGCCAGCAGTGGACAGGGAACTTACGAG. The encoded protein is CASSGQGTYE. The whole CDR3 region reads CASSGQGTYEQYF.

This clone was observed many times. Incomplete CDR3 DNA: TGTGCCAGCAGCCAGGTGGGGACTAGCGGTACCTACGAG. It specifies CASSQVGTSGTYE. The entire CDR3 protein is CASSQVGTSGTYEQYF. This chain joins TRBV4-2 and TRBJ2-7; 11 nucleotides agree with TRBD2. The CDR3 extends 3 residues past the end of the read, so its final part is completed from the germline J gene. Per the germline V gene, CDR1 is LGHNA and CDR2 is YNFKEQ. The CDR3 sequence is 16 residues long. Germline trimming cut 3 bases from V and 2 bases from J; bases unmatched to any gene: 6.

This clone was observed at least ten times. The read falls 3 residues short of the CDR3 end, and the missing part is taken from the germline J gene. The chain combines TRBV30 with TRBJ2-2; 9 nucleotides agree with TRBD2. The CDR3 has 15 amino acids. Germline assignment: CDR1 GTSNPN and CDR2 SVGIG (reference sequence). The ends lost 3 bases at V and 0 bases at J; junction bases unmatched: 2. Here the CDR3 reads CAWRTSGANTGELFF. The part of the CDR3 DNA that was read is TGTGCCTGGAGGACTAGCGGAGCGAACACCGGGGAG.

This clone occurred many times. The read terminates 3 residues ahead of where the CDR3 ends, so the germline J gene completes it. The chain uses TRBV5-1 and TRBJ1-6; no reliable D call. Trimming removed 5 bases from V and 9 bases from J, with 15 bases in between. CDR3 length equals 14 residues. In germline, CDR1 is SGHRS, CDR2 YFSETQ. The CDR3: CASSSLDGLSPLHF. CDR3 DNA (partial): TGCGCCAGCAGTTCTCTCGACGGACTTTCACCC.

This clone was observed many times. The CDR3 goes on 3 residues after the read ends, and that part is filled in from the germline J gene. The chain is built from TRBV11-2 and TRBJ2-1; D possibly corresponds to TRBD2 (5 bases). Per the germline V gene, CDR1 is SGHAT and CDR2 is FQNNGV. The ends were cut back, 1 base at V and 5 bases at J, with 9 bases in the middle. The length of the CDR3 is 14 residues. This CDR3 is CASSLGTANNEQFF. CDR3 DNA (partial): TGTGCCAGCAGCTTAGGGACTGCAAACAATGAG.

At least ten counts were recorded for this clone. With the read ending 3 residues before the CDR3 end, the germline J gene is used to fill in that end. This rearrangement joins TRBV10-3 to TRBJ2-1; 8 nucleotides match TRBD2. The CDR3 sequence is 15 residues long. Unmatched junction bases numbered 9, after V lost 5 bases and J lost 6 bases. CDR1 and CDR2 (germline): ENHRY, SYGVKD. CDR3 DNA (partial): TGTGCCATCAGTCTAAGCGGGAGCCCTTTCAATGAG. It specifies CAISLSGSPFNE. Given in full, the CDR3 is CAISLSGSPFNEQFF.